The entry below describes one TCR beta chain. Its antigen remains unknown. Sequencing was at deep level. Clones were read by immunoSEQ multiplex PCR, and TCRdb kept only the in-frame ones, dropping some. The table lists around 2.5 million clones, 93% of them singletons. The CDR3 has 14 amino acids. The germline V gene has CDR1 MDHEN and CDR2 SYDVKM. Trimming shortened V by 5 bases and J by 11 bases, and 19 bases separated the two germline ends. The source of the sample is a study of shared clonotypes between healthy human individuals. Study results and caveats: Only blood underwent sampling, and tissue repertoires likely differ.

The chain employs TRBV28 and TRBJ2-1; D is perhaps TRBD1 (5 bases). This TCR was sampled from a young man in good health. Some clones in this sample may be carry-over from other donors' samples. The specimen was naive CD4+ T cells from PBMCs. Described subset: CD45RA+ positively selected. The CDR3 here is CASSTPLQVGKQFF. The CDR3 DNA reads TGTGCCAGCAGTACCCCCCTACAGGTTGGGAAGCAGTTCTTC.